This T cell receptor (beta chain) is from a study of monozygotic twins with inflammatory bowel disease. TCRdb reprocessed the 5' RACE reads, with one entry per CDR3 protein and no DNA. Here the sample table reports about 380,000 distinct CDR3 sequences. Germline V gives CDR1 SEHNR, CDR2 FQNEAQ (reference sequence). There are 14 residues in the CDR3. J is TRBJ2-7 and V is TRBV7-9; the D call of TRBD1 rests on TCRdb alone, since no DNA is present to check it. This clonotype originated in a human donor with ulcerative colitis or Crohn's disease, or a healthy co-twin of an affected twin (not recorded which). Specimen: blood. The CDR3 region is CASSSRDTPYEQYF.